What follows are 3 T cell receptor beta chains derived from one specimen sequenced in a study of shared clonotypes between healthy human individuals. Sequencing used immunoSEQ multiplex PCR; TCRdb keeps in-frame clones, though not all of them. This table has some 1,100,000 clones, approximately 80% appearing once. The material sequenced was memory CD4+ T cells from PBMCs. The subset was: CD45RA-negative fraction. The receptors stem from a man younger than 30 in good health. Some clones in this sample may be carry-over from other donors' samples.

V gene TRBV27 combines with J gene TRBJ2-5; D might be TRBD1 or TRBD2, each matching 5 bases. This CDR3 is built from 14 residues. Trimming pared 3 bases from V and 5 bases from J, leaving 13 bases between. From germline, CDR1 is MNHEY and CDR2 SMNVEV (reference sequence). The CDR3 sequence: CASSFEGSRETQYF. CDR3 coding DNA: TGTGCCAGCAGTTTTGAGGGGAGCCGTGAGACCCAGTACTTC.

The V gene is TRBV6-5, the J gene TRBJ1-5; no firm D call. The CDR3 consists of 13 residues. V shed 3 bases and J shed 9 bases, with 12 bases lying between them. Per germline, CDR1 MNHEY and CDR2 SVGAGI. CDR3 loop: CASSYSGGAPQHF. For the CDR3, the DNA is TGTGCCAGCAGTTATTCCGGCGGAGCGCCCCAGCATTTT.

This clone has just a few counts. In DNA form, the CDR3 reads TGTGCCAGCAGTTACTCGGGGGACGCACCGGGTGGGCCCCAGCATTTT. It translates to CASSYSGDAPGGPQHF. The chain is built from TRBV6-6 and TRBJ1-5; weak D call: TRBD1 (5 bases). The length of the CDR3 is 16 residues. The germline gives CDR1 MNHNY, CDR2 SVGAGI (reference sequence). The V and J ends lost 0 bases and 9 bases respectively, with 18 bases between them.